This TCR beta chain came from a study of beta chain features in type 1 diabetes. This clone has just a few counts. Its target is not known. The CDR3 has 12 residues. Germline-derived CDR1 and CDR2 are SQVTM and ANQGSEA. The V end was cut by 7 bases, the J end by 3 bases, with 12 bases between. Sorting based on CD45RO/CCR7/CD25/CD127/CD95/CD27 separated CD4+ naive, central memory, regulatory and stem cell-like memory cells. The study's findings and limits: The study found moderately but significantly shorter TCRB CDR3s in all four CD4+ subsets of Type 1 diabetes patients. Amplification by PCR could prefer shorter templates, with the same effect in patients and controls.

Expressed TCRB transcripts were sequenced because the isolated RNA had all been reverse transcribed beforehand. Roughly 3.5 million reads per sample were averaged for naive, central memory and regulatory samples. Clones were sequenced by immunoSEQ multiplex PCR, and TCRdb holds only the in-frame ones, with some missing. The table includes 400,000 to 500,000 clones, approximately 13% detected once. V and J are TRBV29-1 and TRBJ1-1; D may be TRBD1 (5 bases). The origin of this receptor is a man younger than 45 in good health. What was sequenced was naive CD4+ T cells from blood. In DNA form, the CDR3 reads TGCAGCGCCCTCCAGGGACACACTGAAGCTTTCTTT. It codes for CSALQGHTEAFF.